This entry features one T cell receptor (beta chain) sequence. A second roughly 6 to 12 cycle PCR used barcoded and J-beta primers. TCRdb fed the 5' RACE reads into MiXCR, producing one record per CDR3 protein. The top ten hold 3% to 4% of the sample, which has hundreds of thousands of distinct CDR3 sequences, 20% to 25% seen once. The data belong to a study of blood T cells in healthy people across ages. Germline V CDR1 and CDR2: MNHNY, SVGAGI (reference sequence). This CDR3 contains 13 residues. V was pared by 8 bases and J by 3 bases, with 10 bases between. J is TRBJ1-4 and V is TRBV6-6; D remains ambiguous. This TCR was recovered from a man aged 65 to 79 in good health. The source material was blood. CDR3: CASVDKSNEKLFF. The CDR3 region has the DNA TGTGCCAGCGTCGACAAATCTAATGAAAAACTGTTTTTT.